One and the same sample provided the 15 T cell receptor beta chains below, sequenced in a study of T cell therapy after organ transplantation. These TCRs' antigens remain unknown. Described time point: 4-8 weeks after completion of therapy. Measured with immunoSEQ multiplex PCR; TCRdb has only the in-frame clones, and not every one. Of approximately 3,600 clones listed, nearly 70% are singletons. This material consisted of CD8+ T cells from blood, taken after autologous CMV-specific T cell therapy. The receptors were sampled from a human patient who had received a solid organ transplant and had CMV disease. The graft donor may have given rise to some T cells.

V and J are TRBV11-3 and TRBJ2-2; no clear D. Germline assignment: CDR1 SGHNT and CDR2 YENEEA. V lost 1 base, J lost 7 bases, and 4 bases lay in between. The CDR3 sequence is 12 residues long. This CDR3 is CASSLAGGELFF. The CDR3 DNA reads as TGTGCCAGCAGCTTAGCGGGCGGGGAGCTGTTTTTT.

This clone showed up just a few times. The chain has TRBV4-3 and TRBJ2-7, with TRBD1 matching 9 bases. The CDR3 runs to 15 residues. Trimming took 3 bases from V and 2 from J; bases not matched to a gene: 5. CDR1 is LGHNA, CDR2 YSLEER, per germline. The CDR3: CASSQMTGGAYEQYF. CDR3 coding DNA: TGCGCCAGCAGCCAGATGACAGGGGGAGCCTACGAGCAGTACTTC.

The rearrangement links TRBV11-2 to TRBJ2-7; 7 bases fit TRBD2. Germline loops: CDR1 SGHAT, CDR2 FQNNGV. V was pared by 1 base and J by 3 bases, with 0 bases of the junction left unmatched. The CDR3 loop spans 13 amino acids. The CDR3 region has the DNA TGTGCCAGCAGCTTAGGGGGGGGCTACGAGCAGTACTTC. It translates to CASSLGGGYEQYF. The complete variable domain, with remaining parts taken from reference TRBV11-2 and TRBJ2-7, reads EAGVAQSPRYKIIEKRQSVAFWCNPISGHATLYWYQQILGQGPKLLIQFQNNGVVDDSQLPKDRFSAERLKGVDSTLKIQPAKLEDSAVYLCASSLGGGYEQYFGPGTRLTVT.

The chain carries TRBV15 and TRBJ2-5; tentative D call: TRBD2 (5 bases). Trimming cost V 5 bases and J 5 bases, with 21 bases left between them. CDR1 LNHNV and CDR2 YYDKDF come from the germline V gene (reference sequence). The CDR3 loop spans 16 amino acids. The CDR3 spells CATSSTRELAWETQYF. DNA of the CDR3: TGTGCCACCAGCTCCACTAGGGAATTAGCCTGGGAGACCCAGTACTTC.

V and J are TRBV29-1 and TRBJ1-3, with 7 bases matching TRBD1. CDR3 length equals 17 residues. Germline V gene lookup returns CDR1 SQVTM and CDR2 ANQGSEA. The V segment lost 0 bases and the J segment 0 bases; nucleotides outside the gene matches: 8. DNA for the CDR3: TGCAGCGTTGAAGATCTTAGGGACAGAGACTCTGGAAACACCATATATTTT. Its translation is CSVEDLRDRDSGNTIYF. The full variable domain, its missing parts supplied by reference TRBV29-1 and TRBJ1-3, is SAVISQKPSRDICQRGTSLTIQCQVDSQVTMMFWYRQQPGQSLTLIATANQGSEATYESGFVIDKFPISRPNLTFSTLTVSNMSPEDSSIYLCSVEDLRDRDSGNTIYFGEGSWLTVV.

The rearrangement links TRBV4-3 to TRBJ2-1, with a weak D call TRBD2 (6 bases). The CDR3 consists of 15 residues. CDR1 LGHNA and CDR2 YSLEER come from the germline V gene. Trimming took off 0 bases at V and 3 bases at J, with 9 bases between the two ends. CDR3 DNA: TGCGCCAGCAGCCAAGACGGGAGCATCTACAATGAGCAGTTCTTC. The encoded protein is CASSQDGSIYNEQFF.

The rearrangement joins TRBV6-5 to TRBJ1-4; D is unresolved. The CDR3 totals 16 residues. V gave up 0 bases and J gave up 7 bases, with 15 bases separating them. From germline, CDR1 is MNHEY and CDR2 SVGAGI. As DNA, the CDR3 is TGTGCCAGCAGTTACTCGGTATCGGCGCTGGGTGAAAAACTGTTTTTT. This codes for CASSYSVSALGEKLFF.

The chain carries TRBV7-9 and TRBJ2-1; TRBD1 is a possible D gene (5 bases). The CDR3 contains 15 residues. CDR1 is SEHNR, CDR2 FQNEAQ, per germline (reference sequence). Between the trimmed V and J ends, which lost 5 bases and 3 bases, there was a span of 14 bases. The CDR3 region is CASSPIPDIYNEQFF. CDR3 coding DNA: TGTGCCAGCAGCCCTATCCCGGACATCTACAATGAGCAGTTCTTC. The full variable domain, completed using reference TRBV7-9 and TRBJ2-1, is DTGVSQNPRHKITKRGQNVTFRCDPISEHNRLYWYRQTLGQGPEFLTYFQNEAQLEKSRLLSDRFSAERPKGSFSTLEIQRTEQGDSAMYLCASSPIPDIYNEQFFGPGTRLTVL.

The chain is built from TRBV11-2 and TRBJ2-7; D uncertain. CDR1 is SGHAT and CDR2 is FQNNGV in the germline V gene. The CDR3 totals 15 residues. Trimming took off 5 bases at V and 6 bases at J, with 20 bases between the two ends. The CDR3 sequence: CASSQDQTSWGEQYF. The CDR3 region has the DNA TGTGCCAGCAGCCAGGATCAGACCTCTTGGGGCGAGCAGTACTTC.

The J gene is TRBJ2-3, the V gene TRBV6-4; no clear D. Germline V gene data show CDR1 as MRHNA and CDR2 as SNTAGT. V was shortened by 2 bases and J by 0 bases, with 9 bases between the two germline ends. The CDR3 sequence is 15 residues long. The DNA of the CDR3 is TGTGCCAGCAGTGACCCCCTGGCTAGCACAGATACGCAGTATTTT. It encodes CASSDPLASTDTQYF.

The V call is TRBV4-3, the J call TRBJ2-6; tentatively, D is TRBD2 (6 bases). This CDR3 is built from 16 residues. V dropped 1 base and J dropped 4 bases, with 11 bases sitting between them. From germline, CDR1 is LGHNA and CDR2 YSLEER. CDR3 protein: CASSQGEEVGANVLTF. In nucleotides, the CDR3 is TGCGCCAGCAGCCAAGGGGAGGAGGTCGGGGCCAACGTCCTGACTTTC.

The V call is TRBV7-9, the J call TRBJ1-5; D unresolved. Germline V gene data show CDR1 as SEHNR and CDR2 as FQNEAQ (reference sequence). The CDR3 runs to 13 residues. Trimming left V 5 bases short and J 7 bases short, with 12 bases between. CDR3 sequence reads: CASSLSLGQPQHF. In nucleotides, the CDR3 is TGTGCCAGCAGCCTCAGCCTTGGGCAGCCCCAGCATTTT.

This clone was seen a few times. J is TRBJ2-7 and V is TRBV9; 11 positions agree with TRBD2. Germline CDR1 is SGDLS and CDR2 is YYNGEE. V lost 0 bases, J lost 6 bases, and 2 bases stayed unmatched. The CDR3 has 14 amino acids. This CDR3 reads CASSVDGLAGEQYF. CDR3 nucleotide sequence: TGTGCCAGCAGCGTAGATGGACTAGCGGGCGAGCAGTACTTC.

This clone was recorded a few times. The genes are TRBV10-3 and TRBJ1-1, with D maybe TRBD1 (6 bases). The germline gives CDR1 ENHRY, CDR2 SYGVKD. The length of the CDR3 is 14 residues. V lost 0 bases and J 2 bases, leaving 7 bases between the germline ends. Here the CDR3 DNA reads TGTGCCATCAGTGAGTCGGACAGAAACACTGAAGCTTTCTTT. Translation: CAISESDRNTEAFF.

This clone was detected a few times. The chain joins TRBV7-9 to TRBJ2-3, with 9 nucleotides matching TRBD2. V shed 5 bases, J shed 7 bases, and the junction held 7 bases outside the gene matches. The CDR3 runs 14 residues. Germline V lookup: CDR1 SEHNR, CDR2 FQNEAQ (reference sequence). DNA for the CDR3: TGTGCCAGCAGCCCGGTGGCTAGCGGGAATACGCAGTATTTT. Translated, it gives CASSPVASGNTQYF.